A single sample is the source of the 6 T cell receptor beta chains below, sequenced in a study of cytomegalovirus exposure and HLA in healthy donors. Primers for the PCR totalled 60 Vbeta and 13 Jbeta. Profiled with immunoSEQ multiplex PCR; TCRdb holds only in-frame clones, not every one. The data include just over 200,000 clones; the top ten clones carry about 1%. Specimen: PBMCs. The source is a girl aged 2-10 years in good health and CMV-seropositive.

This chain uses TRBV2 with TRBJ1-4; D not certain. The CDR3 is 14 residues long. V lost 7 bases and J lost 7, with 16 bases in between. CDR1 is SNHLY and CDR2 is FYNNEI in the germline V gene. The CDR3 DNA follows: TGTGCCAGCACGAGGGTTACGGTGGGTGAAAAACTGTTTTTT. This encodes CASTRVTVGEKLFF.

The chain uses TRBV5-8 and TRBJ1-1, with D tentatively TRBD1 (6 bases). CDR3 size: 20 residues. Germline V gene lookup returns CDR1 SGHTS and CDR2 YDEGEE. With 1 base removed from V and 0 bases from J, the gap between germline ends came to 25 bases. CDR3 DNA sequence: TGTGCCAGCAGCTTGATTGCAGGGACACCCTTCAGGGCCATGAACACTGAAGCTTTCTTT. Amino acids: CASSLIAGTPFRAMNTEAFF.

This rearrangement joins TRBV7-9 to TRBJ2-1; D may be TRBD2 (5 bases). The CDR3 totals 14 residues. V lost 5 bases and J lost 0, with 8 bases in between. Germline V gene sequence: CDR1 SEHNR, CDR2 FQNEAQ (reference sequence). The CDR3 reads CASSRRVSYNEQFF. The CDR3 DNA sequence: TGTGCCAGCAGCAGGCGGGTCTCCTACAATGAGCAGTTCTTC. Complete variable domain (other parts from reference TRBV7-9 and TRBJ2-1): DTGVSQNPRHKITKRGQNVTFRCDPISEHNRLYWYRQTLGQGPEFLTYFQNEAQLEKSRLLSDRFSAERPKGSFSTLEIQRTEQGDSAMYLCASSRRVSYNEQFFGPGTRLTVL.

CDR3: CASSLGPSSTEAFF. The CDR3 region has the DNA TGCGCCAGCAGCTTGGGCCCCTCGAGCACTGAAGCTTTCTTT. The chain employs TRBV5-1 and TRBJ1-1; D call uncertain. Germline CDR1 and CDR2: SGHRS and YFSETQ. Trimming stripped 0 bases from V and 4 bases from J, with 10 bases between. The CDR3 is 14 amino acids. The full variable domain, rest sourced from reference TRBV5-1 and TRBJ1-1, is KAGVTQTPRYLIKTRGQQVTLSCSPISGHRSVSWYQQTPGQGLQFLFEYFSETQRNKGNFPGRFSGRQFSNSRSEMNVSTLELGDSALYLCASSLGPSSTEAFFGQGTRLTVV.

The CDR3 sequence: CASSVAASGLSYEQYF. The DNA of the CDR3 is TGTGCCAGCAGCGTCGCAGCCAGCGGGCTATCCTACGAGCAGTACTTC. The chain links TRBV9 to TRBJ2-7; TRBD2 might be the D (6 bases). Between the trimmed V and J ends, which lost 2 bases and 1 base, there was a span of 16 bases. The CDR3 is made up of 16 amino acids. Germline V gene sequence: CDR1 SGDLS, CDR2 YYNGEE.

The J gene is TRBJ1-4, the V gene TRBV18; D is undetermined. Trimming took 3 bases from V and 4 from J, leaving 6 bases between them. The germline V gene has CDR1 KGHSH and CDR2 LQKENI. CDR3 length: 13 amino acids. The CDR3 region is CASSPSGNEKLFF. The CDR3 DNA is TGTGCCAGCTCACCGAGTGGTAATGAAAAACTGTTTTTT.